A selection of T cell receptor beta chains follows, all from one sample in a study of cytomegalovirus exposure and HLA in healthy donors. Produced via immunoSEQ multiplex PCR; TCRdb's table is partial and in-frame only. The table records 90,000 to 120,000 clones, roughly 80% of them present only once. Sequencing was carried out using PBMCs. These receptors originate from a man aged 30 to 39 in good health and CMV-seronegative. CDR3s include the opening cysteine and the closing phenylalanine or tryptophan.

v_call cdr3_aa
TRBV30 CAWSVQVLYGYTF
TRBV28 CASSESGPGGYGYTF
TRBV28 CASRQSQGQYQPQHF
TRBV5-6 CASSLSSYEQYF
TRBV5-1 CASSSGTYGYTF
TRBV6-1 CASSEVAGYNEQFF
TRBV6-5 CASSPGHRSNTEAFF
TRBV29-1 CSVAGGAETEAFF
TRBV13 CASSSDVRRGELFF
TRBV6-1 CASSPPVDTSHEQYF
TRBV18 CASSSAGLTRGEQYF
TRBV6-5 CASRDRDTDYEQYF
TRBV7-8 CASSPTGNQPQHF
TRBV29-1 CSVSSSYNSPLHF
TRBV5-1 CASSLPGGYEQYF
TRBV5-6 CASSLGGRNTEAFF
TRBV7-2 CASSSRGSPGGYTF
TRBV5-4 CASSLVDTDTQYF
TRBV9 CASSDPGDSGTNEQFF
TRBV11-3 CASSPGGEQFF
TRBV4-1 CASSQDSPPVFSTDTQYF
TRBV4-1 CASSQVGQARGSPLHF
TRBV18 CASSPGQSSYNEQFF
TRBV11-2 CASSFGLGNQETQYF
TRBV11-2 CASSLGAAQETQYF
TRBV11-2 CASSPTGVGNTIYF
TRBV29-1 CSVELSGANVLTF
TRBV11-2 CASSFTGGVGEQYF
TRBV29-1 CSVNRGSTEAFF
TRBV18 CASSFTSGSSYNEQFF
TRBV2 CASGSQGAGEKLFF
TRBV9 CASSVAGGRTEAFF
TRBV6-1 CASSSAGFGEQYF
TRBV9 CASSARQGWNEQFF
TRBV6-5 CASSYSGQSYEQYF